Shown below are 25 T cell receptor beta chains from a single sample sequenced in a study of early T cells in non-severe SARS-CoV-2 infection (dated by TCRdb to the early 2020s). Library preparation employed 5' RACE. Data came from a NextSeq 500. The public reads were quality trimmed at Q25 with fastp and then assembled into clones with MiXCR by TCRdb, keeping productive beta chains. Records with the same CDR3 protein are collapsed into one entry carrying the most frequent genes and DNA. The sample table records 60,000 to 75,000 distinct CDR3 sequences; around 12% of these occur just once. About 1.3% of the sample is in the top ten clones. The sample in question was whole blood, obtained at baseline. Receptors originate from an adult who was a healthcare worker with PCR-confirmed SARS-CoV-2 infection or an uninfected control (not recorded which).

The chain recombines TRBV7-2 with TRBJ2-1, with TRBD2 matching over 7 bases. The CDR3 length is 12 residues. Germline V CDR1 and CDR2: SGHTA, FQGNSA. With 5 bases clipped from V and 11 bases from J, the junction kept 6 bases outside the gene matches. The CDR3: CASSRSGPKQFF. CDR3 bases: TGTGCCAGCAGCCGTAGCGGGCCTAAGCAGTTCTTC.

The chain is built from TRBV29-1 and TRBJ1-1, with D possibly matching TRBD1 (6 bases). This CDR3 comprises 13 residues. Germline V gene data show CDR1 as SQVTM and CDR2 as ANQGSEA. V was shortened by 6 bases and J by 6 bases, with 17 bases between the two germline ends. The CDR3 DNA reads TGCAGCGTAGAGATGCCGGGACACCCTGAAGCTTTCTTT. Translation gives CSVEMPGHPEAFF.

The chain carries TRBV6-2 or TRBV6-3 and TRBJ2-7; 9 bases map to TRBD2. The CDR3 is made up of 15 amino acids. Germline CDR1 reads MNHEY; CDR2 reads SVGEGT. V was clipped by 2 bases and J by 2 bases; unmatched bases: 4. The CDR3 DNA reads as TGTGCCAGCAGTTACCGTGCGGGAGGGGCCTACGAGCAGTACTTC. This encodes CASSYRAGGAYEQYF.

The gene calls are TRBV14 and TRBJ2-7; D is unclear. The CDR3 is 14 residues long. Deletions cut 6 bases from V and 3 bases from J, with 15 bases between. From germline, CDR1 is SGHDN and CDR2 FVKESK. The CDR3 DNA reads as TGTGCCAGCAGTATGGTGGGTGGATTCTACGAGCAGTACTTC. Amino acids: CASSMVGGFYEQYF.

This clonotype was observed once. V usage is TRBV4-3 and J usage is TRBJ2-1; the D is unclear. Trimming removed 0 bases from V and 5 bases from J, with 5 bases in between. Germline V gene sequence: CDR1 LGHNA, CDR2 YSLEER. This CDR3 spans 13 amino acids. The CDR3 loop is CASSQDLDNEQFF. In DNA form, the CDR3 reads TGCGCCAGCAGCCAAGATCTGGACAATGAGCAGTTCTTC.

This clonotype was seen at least ten times. This sequence joins TRBV27 and TRBJ1-1; D is unclear. Per the germline V gene, CDR1 is MNHEY and CDR2 is SMNVEV (reference sequence). Trimming left V 3 bases short and J 3 bases short, with 11 bases between. The CDR3 contains 14 residues. The CDR3 protein is CASSFFGPDTEAFF. The CDR3 DNA follows: TGTGCCAGCAGTTTCTTTGGCCCTGACACTGAAGCTTTCTTT.

This clonotype was observed at least ten times. The chain employs TRBV6-2 or TRBV6-3 and TRBJ1-6; D gene unclear. V was trimmed by 2 bases and J by 13 bases, leaving 9 bases between them. CDR1 and CDR2 from the germline V gene are MNHEY and SVGEGT. This CDR3 is built from 12 residues. The CDR3 reads CASSYGADPLHF. The CDR3 nucleotides are TGTGCCAGCAGTTACGGAGCGGACCCCCTCCACTTT.

This chain uses TRBV29-1 with TRBJ2-5; D is undetermined. The CDR3 has 10 amino acids. CDR1 SQVTM and CDR2 ANQGSEA come from the germline V gene. V was trimmed by 3 bases and J by 4 bases, leaving 3 bases between them. The CDR3 DNA follows: TGCAGCGTTGAGTCAGAGACCCAGTACTTC. This translates into CSVESETQYF.

This clonotype turned up a few times. The chain combines TRBV2 with TRBJ2-2, with a possible D match to TRBD1 (5 bases). V lost 2 bases and J lost 3, with 10 bases in between. This CDR3 contains 15 residues. The germline gives CDR1 SNHLY, CDR2 FYNNEI. The CDR3 is CASSEWARDTGELFF. CDR3 in DNA: TGTGCCAGCAGTGAATGGGCCAGGGACACCGGGGAGCTGTTTTTT.

The sample holds a few counts of this clonotype. This chain links TRBV12-3 or TRBV12-4 with TRBJ2-3, with no clear D. The CDR3 has 16 residues. The V and J ends lost 1 base and 2 bases respectively, with 13 bases between them. The CDR3, as DNA: TGTGCCAGCAGTTTAGGTTCCCAAACATACACAGATACGCAGTATTTT. Translated: CASSLGSQTYTDTQYF.

This clonotype was found many times. This chain connects TRBV29-1 to TRBJ2-1; D tentatively reads TRBD1 or TRBD2 (5 bases each). Trimming removed 7 bases from V and 1 base from J, with 5 bases in between. Germline lookup yields CDR1 SQVTM and CDR2 ANQGSEA. The CDR3 runs 11 residues. CDR3 bases: TGCAGCGGGGGGTCCTACAATGAGCAGTTCTTC. It is translated as CSGGSYNEQFF.

The chain couples TRBV7-6 to TRBJ2-5; D call uncertain. V lost 5 bases and J 2 bases, leaving 9 bases between the germline ends. CDR1 and CDR2 from the germline V gene are SGHVS and FNYEAQ. CDR3 length equals 13 residues. CDR3 nucleotides: TGTGCCAGCAGCCTACTCAGGCAAGAGACCCAGTACTTC. As protein: CASSLLRQETQYF.

This clonotype has only a few counts. This chain joins TRBV27 and TRBJ1-4, with 7 bases that match TRBD1. J lost 8 bases, V lost 5 bases, and 11 bases had no gene match. CDR1 and CDR2 from the germline V gene are MNHEY and SMNVEV (reference sequence). The CDR3 sequence is 15 residues long. CDR3 in amino acids: CASSRIPGTVEKLFF. CDR3 in DNA: TGTGCCAGCAGTAGGATTCCCGGGACAGTCGAAAAACTGTTTTTT. The full variable domain, rest sourced from reference TRBV27 and TRBJ1-4, is EAQVTQNPRYLITVTGKKLTVTCSQNMNHEYMSWYRQDPGLGLRQIYYSMNVEVTDKGDVPEGYKVSRKEKRNFPLILESPSPNQTSLYFCASSRIPGTVEKLFFGSGTQLSVL.

The chain joins TRBV7-8 to TRBJ2-7; D might be TRBD1 (6 bases). Germline loops: CDR1 SGHVS, CDR2 FQNEAQ. Trimming removed 3 bases from V and 2 bases from J, with 11 bases in between. This CDR3 region has 14 residues. The CDR3 spells CASSFSGAPYEQYF. CDR3 nucleotide sequence: TGTGCCAGCAGCTTCTCAGGGGCACCCTACGAGCAGTACTTC.

This rearrangement joins TRBV7-9 to TRBJ2-7; D is ambiguous. The CDR3 consists of 14 residues. V lost 1 base to trimming and J lost 0 bases, with 7 bases between them. Germline loops: CDR1 SEHNR, CDR2 FQNEAQ (reference sequence). The CDR3 DNA is TGTGCCAGCAGCTTAGAGGGCCGCTCCTACGAGCAGTACTTC. Protein product: CASSLEGRSYEQYF. The complete variable domain, with remaining parts taken from reference TRBV7-9 and TRBJ2-7, reads DTGVSQNPRHKITKRGQNVTFRCDPISEHNRLYWYRQTLGQGPEFLTYFQNEAQLEKSRLLSDRFSAERPKGSFSTLEIQRTEQGDSAMYLCASSLEGRSYEQYFGPGTRLTVT.

V and J are TRBV24-1 and TRBJ2-5; D gene unclear. The CDR3 loop spans 12 amino acids. Germline-derived CDR1 and CDR2 are KGHDR and SFDVKD. Trimming removed 4 bases at V and 7 bases at J, with 9 bases between. This CDR3 is CATSDRRGTQYF. The CDR3 DNA sequence: TGTGCCACCAGTGACCGGCGAGGGACCCAGTACTTC.

The V call is TRBV7-2, the J call TRBJ1-1; tentatively, D is TRBD1 (5 bases). Germline V gives CDR1 SGHTA, CDR2 FQGNSA. The CDR3 covers 14 residues. V was trimmed by 5 bases and J by 1 base, leaving 11 bases between them. This CDR3 is CASSPRGSNTEAFF. CDR3 DNA sequence: TGTGCCAGCAGCCCAAGGGGCTCGAACACTGAAGCTTTCTTT. Full variable domain (missing parts from reference TRBV7-2 and TRBJ1-1): GAGVSQSPSNKVTEKGKDVELRCDPISGHTALYWYRQSLGQGLEFLIYFQGNSAPDKSGLPSDRFSAERTGGSVSTLTIQRTQQEDSAVYLCASSPRGSNTEAFFGQGTRLTVV.

The chain couples TRBV7-2 to TRBJ2-6; D unclear. Germline V gene lookup returns CDR1 SGHTA and CDR2 FQGNSA. Trimming stripped 1 base from V and 4 bases from J, with 14 bases between. This CDR3 comprises 17 residues. The chain's CDR3 is CASSLEAAPAGANVLTF. CDR3 in DNA: TGTGCCAGCAGCTTAGAGGCAGCTCCCGCCGGGGCCAACGTCCTGACTTTC.

This clonotype was detected many times. This rearrangement joins TRBV7-8 to TRBJ1-3; TRBD1 aligns across 7 bases. Germline V gene data show CDR1 as SGHVS and CDR2 as FQNEAQ. This CDR3 is 15 amino acids long. The V segment lost 1 base and the J segment 3 bases; nucleotides outside the gene matches: 3. The CDR3 sequence: CASSLEGGSGNTIYF. DNA of the CDR3: TGTGCCAGCAGCTTAGAAGGGGGCAGTGGAAACACCATATATTTT.

The rearrangement links TRBV6-4 to TRBJ2-3, with D uncertain. Trimming shortened V by 0 bases and J by 4 bases, and 8 bases separated the two germline ends. This CDR3 contains 14 residues. The V gene's germline CDR1 is MRHNA and CDR2 SNTAGT. The CDR3: CASSDSPESDTQYF. The CDR3 nucleotides are TGTGCCAGCAGTGACTCTCCAGAATCAGATACGCAGTATTTT.

The V call is TRBV30, the J call TRBJ2-1; unclear D gene. Trimming took 7 bases from V and 3 from J, leaving 13 bases between them. The CDR3 is 13 amino acids. Germline V CDR1 and CDR2: GTSNPN, SVGIG (reference sequence). CDR3 DNA sequence: TGTGCCTTTGAGGATGAAGGCTACAATGAGCAGTTCTTC. This gives the protein CAFEDEGYNEQFF.

This clonotype was seen only a few times. V gene TRBV29-1 combines with J gene TRBJ1-1; maybe TRBD1 (5 bases). The CDR3 extends over 13 amino acids. Germline-derived CDR1 and CDR2 are SQVTM and ANQGSEA. Trimming removed 3 bases from V and 3 bases from J, with 11 bases in between. CDR3 sequence: CSVESGDHTEAFF. CDR3 DNA: TGCAGCGTTGAGTCGGGGGATCACACTGAAGCTTTCTTT. Based on the CDR3 plus reference TRBV29-1 and TRBJ1-1, the full variable domain is SAVISQKPSRDICQRGTSLTIQCQVDSQVTMMFWYRQQPGQSLTLIATANQGSEATYESGFVIDKFPISRPNLTFSTLTVSNMSPEDSSIYLCSVESGDHTEAFFGQGTRLTVV.

The V and J genes are TRBV6-2 or TRBV6-3 and TRBJ2-1; unclear D gene. The CDR3 extends over 12 amino acids. Trimming took 0 bases from V and 7 from J, leaving 4 bases between them. Germline lookup yields CDR1 MNHEY and CDR2 SVGEGT. The CDR3 DNA is TGTGCCAGCAGTTACTCTTCAAATGAGCAGTTCTTC. This gives the protein CASSYSSNEQFF.

This clonotype came up many times. V gene TRBV15 combines with J gene TRBJ1-2; D is unclear. V was clipped by 0 bases and J by 1 base, with 6 bases between them. Germline CDR1 is LNHNV and CDR2 is YYDKDF (reference sequence). The length of the CDR3 is 14 residues. Written as DNA, the CDR3 is TGTGCCACCAGCAGAGACAGGCTTAACTATGGCTACACCTTC. It encodes CATSRDRLNYGYTF.

The genes are TRBV18 and TRBJ1-6; D remains ambiguous. There are 16 residues in the CDR3. Germline lookup yields CDR1 KGHSH and CDR2 LQKENI. The V end lost 3 bases, the J end lost 9 bases, and 18 bases lay between the germline ends. The CDR3 loop is CASSPLTTRGSSPLHF. The DNA of the CDR3 is TGTGCCAGCTCACCCCTGACCACACGAGGAAGTTCACCCCTCCACTTT.